This T cell receptor beta chain is drawn from a study of cytomegalovirus exposure and HLA in healthy donors. Notes on the study in general: Analyses of presence/absence relied on an assumption of roughly uniform sequencing depth across donors.

The PCR had 60 Vbeta and 13 Jbeta primers. The assay was immunoSEQ multiplex PCR, and TCRdb's table has in-frame clones only and misses some. This sample has more than 95,000 clones, with roughly 74% found just once. Unrecorded immune exposure was likely among donors, who were nominally healthy when sampled. A note on this clone: Its antigen is unidentified.

CDR1 MNHNS and CDR2 SASEGT come from the germline V gene. The CDR3 length is 14 residues. V lost 7 bases and J lost 0, with 10 bases in between. The rearrangement joins TRBV6-1 to TRBJ2-4, with D possibly TRBD1 on 6 matching bases. The specimen was PBMCs. The receptor was derived from a woman aged 50 to 65 in good health and CMV-seropositive. The DNA for the CDR3 is TGTGCCAGCAAGGACAGTTTAGCCAAAAACATTCAGTACTTC. Protein sequence: CASKDSLAKNIQYF.